A selection of T cell receptor beta chains follows, all from one sample in a study of Ad26.COV2.S vaccination and SARS-CoV-2 variants. Produced via immunoSEQ multiplex PCR; TCRdb's table is partial and in-frame only. The sample has around 400,000 clones, 80% to 95% seen once. The sample consisted of peripheral blood, taken in a trial of Ad26.COV2.S vaccine versus placebo. These receptors were taken from a person aged 18 to 59 who received the Ad26.COV2.S COVID-19 vaccine or a placebo. Both conserved end residues are part of each CDR3. D genes are given only for firm matches. Clone size is stated in some rows and not others, as once, few, many or a class when expanded.

d_call: .; v_call: TRBV24-1; clone_size: once; j_call: TRBJ2-3; cdr3_nt: TGTGCCACCAGTGGAGGGTCGACAGATACGCAGTATTTT; cdr3_aa: CATSGGSTDTQYF
d_call: .; v_call: TRBV7-9; clone_size: .; j_call: TRBJ2-5; cdr3_nt: TGTGCCAGCAGCCTACGGTCTGGAGAGACCCAGTACTTC; cdr3_aa: CASSLRSGETQYF
d_call: .; v_call: TRBV6-5; clone_size: .; j_call: TRBJ2-1; cdr3_nt: TGTGCCAGCAGTTATCGAGGCAATGAGCAGTTCTTC; cdr3_aa: CASSYRGNEQFF
d_call: TRBD1; v_call: TRBV10-3; clone_size: .; j_call: TRBJ1-5; cdr3_nt: TGTGCCATCAGTGAGTCTATAGCCGGACAGGTAGAAGGTCAGCCCCAGCATTTT; cdr3_aa: CAISESIAGQVEGQPQHF
d_call: .; v_call: TRBV18; clone_size: .; j_call: TRBJ2-7; cdr3_nt: TGTGCCAGCTCACCACAATTCCGAGACGAGCAGTACTTC; cdr3_aa: CASSPQFRDEQYF
d_call: .; v_call: TRBV3-1/TRBV3-2; clone_size: .; j_call: TRBJ1-3; cdr3_nt: TGTGCCAGCAGCCGGGCTGGGACACACTCTGGAAACACCATATATTTT; cdr3_aa: CASSRAGTHSGNTIYF
d_call: .; v_call: TRBV5-5; clone_size: .; j_call: TRBJ2-7; cdr3_nt: TGTGCCAGCAGCTCGGGGGGCGGGAGCATGTCCTACGAGCAGTACTTC; cdr3_aa: CASSSGGGSMSYEQYF
d_call: .; v_call: TRBV4-3; clone_size: .; j_call: TRBJ1-1; cdr3_nt: TGCGCCAGCAGCCAAGGGCCAAACACTGAAGCTTTCTTT; cdr3_aa: CASSQGPNTEAFF
d_call: .; v_call: TRBV9; clone_size: .; j_call: TRBJ2-3; cdr3_nt: TGTGCCAGCAGCGTAAACCTGAAGGGACTGCAAGATACGCAGTATTTT; cdr3_aa: CASSVNLKGLQDTQYF
d_call: .; v_call: TRBV7-9; clone_size: few; j_call: TRBJ1-1; cdr3_nt: TGTGCCAGCAGCTTAACAGAGATGAACACTGAAGCTTTCTTT; cdr3_aa: CASSLTEMNTEAFF
d_call: TRBD1; v_call: TRBV7-2; clone_size: once; j_call: TRBJ2-3; cdr3_nt: TGTGCCAGCAGCTCACCGGGACAGAGCTACCCGCAGTATTTT; cdr3_aa: CASSSPGQSYPQYF
d_call: TRBD1; v_call: TRBV27; clone_size: .; j_call: TRBJ1-2; cdr3_nt: TGTGCCAGCAGTTTATCGTTAGGGGGCGGATCAGATGGCTACACCTTC; cdr3_aa: CASSLSLGGGSDGYTF
d_call: .; v_call: TRBV29-1; clone_size: once; j_call: TRBJ1-5; cdr3_nt: TGCAGCGTTGATAGGTGGACAGTGGTTTGGAAGCCCCAGCATTTT; cdr3_aa: CSVDRWTVVWKPQHF
d_call: TRBD2; v_call: TRBV27; clone_size: .; j_call: TRBJ2-7; cdr3_nt: TGTGCCAGCAATCAACTAAGCGGGAGGTACGAGCAGTACTTC; cdr3_aa: CASNQLSGRYEQYF
d_call: .; v_call: TRBV30; clone_size: .; j_call: TRBJ1-1; cdr3_nt: TGTGCCTGGAGTGTAGTAGGGACTGAAGCTTTCTTT; cdr3_aa: CAWSVVGTEAFF
d_call: .; v_call: TRBV19; clone_size: .; j_call: TRBJ2-4; cdr3_nt: TGTGCCAGTAGTATACCAGGGCCTGACAAAAACATTCAGTACTTC; cdr3_aa: CASSIPGPDKNIQYF
d_call: .; v_call: TRBV6-6; clone_size: .; j_call: TRBJ1-1; cdr3_nt: TGTGCCAGCAAAGGGCCCGGGGAAGGTGCCACTGAAGCTTTCTTT; cdr3_aa: CASKGPGEGATEAFF
d_call: .; v_call: TRBV19; clone_size: .; j_call: TRBJ1-2; cdr3_nt: TGTGCCAGTAGTACCCTCGGGGCAGGACTCCTCTATGGCTACACCTTC; cdr3_aa: CASSTLGAGLLYGYTF
d_call: .; v_call: TRBV6-5; clone_size: .; j_call: TRBJ2-7; cdr3_nt: TGTGCCATTGGGGGATGGAGCGGCGAGCAGTACTTC; cdr3_aa: CAIGGWSGEQYF
d_call: .; v_call: TRBV11-2; clone_size: .; j_call: TRBJ2-7; cdr3_nt: TGTGCCAGCAGCTTAGCGACCTGGGGCAACCACTACGAGCAGTACTTC; cdr3_aa: CASSLATWGNHYEQYF
d_call: TRBD1; v_call: TRBV20-1; clone_size: .; j_call: TRBJ2-7; cdr3_nt: TGCAGTGCTAGGACAGGGATCGAGCAGTACTTC; cdr3_aa: CSARTGIEQYF
d_call: .; v_call: TRBV28; clone_size: .; j_call: TRBJ2-7; cdr3_nt: TGTGCCAGCAGTTTAGGGGCGGGGGACAGTGTCGACGAGCAGTACTTC; cdr3_aa: CASSLGAGDSVDEQYF
d_call: TRBD2; v_call: TRBV7-9; clone_size: .; j_call: TRBJ2-5; cdr3_nt: TGTGCCTCTAAAGGACTAGCGGGACCAGAGACCCAGTACTTC; cdr3_aa: CASKGLAGPETQYF
d_call: .; v_call: TRBV9; clone_size: .; j_call: TRBJ2-3; cdr3_nt: TGTGCCAGCAGCTCCCAGGGGTGGGTGGCAGATACGCAGTATTTT; cdr3_aa: CASSSQGWVADTQYF
d_call: .; v_call: TRBV30; clone_size: .; j_call: TRBJ2-5; cdr3_nt: TGTGCCTGGAGTGACAACCAAGAGACCCAGTACTTC; cdr3_aa: CAWSDNQETQYF
d_call: .; v_call: TRBV28; clone_size: .; j_call: TRBJ2-4; cdr3_nt: TGTGCCAGCAGTTTATTGCTGGGACAAATAGCCAAAAACATTCAGTACTTC; cdr3_aa: CASSLLLGQIAKNIQYF
d_call: .; v_call: TRBV3-1/TRBV3-2; clone_size: .; j_call: TRBJ2-7; cdr3_nt: TGTGCCAGCCGCGGAGGGGACTACGAGCAGTACTTC; cdr3_aa: CASRGGDYEQYF
d_call: .; v_call: TRBV6-6; clone_size: once; j_call: TRBJ1-3; cdr3_nt: TGTGCCAGCAGTTTCCTCATGAGCTCTGGAAACACCATATATTTT; cdr3_aa: CASSFLMSSGNTIYF
d_call: .; v_call: TRBV29-1; clone_size: once; j_call: TRBJ2-7; cdr3_nt: TGCAGCGTTGGATTTCACAGTAGGGTCCGCTACGAGCAGTACTTC; cdr3_aa: CSVGFHSRVRYEQYF
d_call: .; v_call: TRBV28; clone_size: once; j_call: TRBJ1-5; cdr3_nt: TGTGCCAGCAGTCATCCCACCTATAGAACCGGGATTGGCAATCAGCCCCAGCATTTT; cdr3_aa: CASSHPTYRTGIGNQPQHF
d_call: TRBD1; v_call: TRBV2; clone_size: .; j_call: TRBJ1-4; cdr3_nt: TGTGCCAGCAGGTCGACAGGGGGCGGCAGGGAAAAACTGTTTTTT; cdr3_aa: CASRSTGGGREKLFF
d_call: .; v_call: TRBV5-6; clone_size: .; j_call: TRBJ2-5; cdr3_nt: TGTGCCAGCAGCTTCGGGACTTTAGGGACCCAGTACTTC; cdr3_aa: CASSFGTLGTQYF
d_call: TRBD1; v_call: TRBV9; clone_size: .; j_call: TRBJ2-3; cdr3_nt: TGTGCCAGCAGCGAAGCAGGACAGGGCTATTCAGATACGCAGTATTTT; cdr3_aa: CASSEAGQGYSDTQYF
d_call: TRBD2; v_call: TRBV28; clone_size: .; j_call: TRBJ2-3; cdr3_nt: TGTGCCAGCAGTTCTCAGACTAGCGGTTATAGCACAGATACGCAGTATTTT; cdr3_aa: CASSSQTSGYSTDTQYF
d_call: .; v_call: TRBV27; clone_size: .; j_call: TRBJ1-1; cdr3_nt: TGTGCCAGCAGTCCCACGACCTTGAACACTGAAGCTTTCTTT; cdr3_aa: CASSPTTLNTEAFF
d_call: .; v_call: TRBV7-3; clone_size: .; j_call: TRBJ1-4; cdr3_nt: TGTGCCAGGGAGGGTAGGCCCAATGAAAAACTGTTTTTT; cdr3_aa: CAREGRPNEKLFF
d_call: .; v_call: TRBV6-6; clone_size: .; j_call: TRBJ2-3; cdr3_nt: TGTGCCAGCAGTCCTGAGAGCGGAGGCACAGATACGCAGTATTTT; cdr3_aa: CASSPESGGTDTQYF
d_call: .; v_call: TRBV7-8; clone_size: .; j_call: TRBJ1-1; cdr3_nt: TGTGCCAGCAGCCCCAGACAGGTCACTGAAGCTTTCTTT; cdr3_aa: CASSPRQVTEAFF
d_call: .; v_call: TRBV4-3; clone_size: .; j_call: TRBJ2-3; cdr3_nt: TGCGCCAGCAGCCACGGGACAAGCGGGGAGAGCACAGATACGCAGTATTTT; cdr3_aa: CASSHGTSGESTDTQYF
d_call: TRBD2; v_call: TRBV4-1; clone_size: .; j_call: TRBJ2-3; cdr3_nt: TGCGCCAGCAGCCCGGCGACTAGCAGATCTAGCACAGATACGCAGTATTTT; cdr3_aa: CASSPATSRSSTDTQYF
d_call: .; v_call: TRBV29-1; clone_size: .; j_call: TRBJ2-2; cdr3_nt: TGCAGCGTTGAATGGGTTGCAGATGGGGAGCTGTTTTTT; cdr3_aa: CSVEWVADGELFF
d_call: .; v_call: TRBV12-1; clone_size: once; j_call: TRBJ2-2; cdr3_nt: TGTGCCAGCAGCCCCGGGGCCGCGAACACCGGGGAGCTGTTTTTT; cdr3_aa: CASSPGAANTGELFF
d_call: .; v_call: TRBV30; clone_size: .; j_call: TRBJ2-7; cdr3_nt: TGTGCCTGGGAGGGGAACTCCTACGAGCAGTACTTC; cdr3_aa: CAWEGNSYEQYF
d_call: .; v_call: TRBV18; clone_size: .; j_call: TRBJ1-6; cdr3_nt: TGTGCCAGCTCACCAGCAGGGGCTAATTCACCCCTCCACTTT; cdr3_aa: CASSPAGANSPLHF
d_call: TRBD1; v_call: TRBV10-3; clone_size: .; j_call: TRBJ2-1; cdr3_nt: TGTGCCATCAGTGAAGGGACAGGGAGGTCCAATGAGCAGTTCTTC; cdr3_aa: CAISEGTGRSNEQFF
d_call: TRBD1; v_call: TRBV5-1; clone_size: .; j_call: TRBJ2-7; cdr3_nt: TGCGCCAGCAGCGGGGACAGGGGAGCTGGGGAGCAGTACTTC; cdr3_aa: CASSGDRGAGEQYF
d_call: .; v_call: TRBV18; clone_size: .; j_call: TRBJ2-6; cdr3_nt: TGTGCCAGCTCACCACCGGGACTCCCCGGCCGCTCTGGGGCCAACGTCCTGACTTTC; cdr3_aa: CASSPPGLPGRSGANVLTF
d_call: TRBD2; v_call: TRBV27; clone_size: .; j_call: TRBJ2-1; cdr3_nt: TGTGCCAGCAGGAGACTAGCGGGAGATTCCTACAATGAGCAGTTCTTC; cdr3_aa: CASRRLAGDSYNEQFF
d_call: TRBD1; v_call: TRBV29-1; clone_size: once; j_call: TRBJ1-1; cdr3_nt: TGCAGCGTCACGAGTGGGCTTGGGACAGGAGCTTTCTTT; cdr3_aa: CSVTSGLGTGAFF
d_call: .; v_call: TRBV10-3; clone_size: .; j_call: TRBJ2-1; cdr3_nt: TGTGCCATCAGTGAGAGGGACACCCGGATCGATGAGCAGTTCTTC; cdr3_aa: CAISERDTRIDEQFF
d_call: TRBD2; v_call: TRBV5-6; clone_size: .; j_call: TRBJ2-1; cdr3_nt: TGTGCCAGCAGCTTGGCTGGACTAGCGAGTGAGCAGTTCTTC; cdr3_aa: CASSLAGLASEQFF
d_call: TRBD2; v_call: TRBV5-4; clone_size: .; j_call: TRBJ2-1; cdr3_nt: TGTGCCAGCAGCTTGGATCTAGCGGCGAATTACAATGAGCAGTTCTTC; cdr3_aa: CASSLDLAANYNEQFF
d_call: .; v_call: TRBV12-3/TRBV12-4; clone_size: .; j_call: TRBJ2-5; cdr3_nt: TGTGCCAGCAGTTTCGGGGGGCTGGAGACCCAGTACTTC; cdr3_aa: CASSFGGLETQYF
d_call: TRBD1; v_call: TRBV6-2/TRBV6-3; clone_size: .; j_call: TRBJ2-1; cdr3_nt: TGTGCCAGCAGTTACTCGAGAGCTATTGAAGGGACAGGGCGGCTGAATGAGCAGTTCTTC; cdr3_aa: CASSYSRAIEGTGRLNEQFF
d_call: .; v_call: TRBV5-1; clone_size: .; j_call: TRBJ2-7; cdr3_nt: TGCGCCAGCAGCTTGGAGGTCAGGCGATACGAGCAGTACTTC; cdr3_aa: CASSLEVRRYEQYF
d_call: TRBD2; v_call: TRBV7-2; clone_size: .; j_call: TRBJ2-7; cdr3_nt: TGTGCCAGCAGCCTTCTGGGACTAGCGGCGTACGAGCAGTACTTC; cdr3_aa: CASSLLGLAAYEQYF
d_call: .; v_call: TRBV28; clone_size: few; j_call: TRBJ2-5; cdr3_nt: TGTGCCAGCAGTCGAGACCTACAAGAGACCCAGTACTTC; cdr3_aa: CASSRDLQETQYF
d_call: .; v_call: TRBV27; clone_size: .; j_call: TRBJ1-6; cdr3_nt: TGTGCCAGCAGCGGTTTGAGCTCCTATAATTCACCCCTCCACTTT; cdr3_aa: CASSGLSSYNSPLHF
d_call: TRBD2; v_call: TRBV19; clone_size: .; j_call: TRBJ2-3; cdr3_nt: TGTGCCAGTAGGAGGGCGGGGGGGAGCACAGATACGCAGTATTTT; cdr3_aa: CASRRAGGSTDTQYF